One and the same sample provided the 22 T cell receptor beta chains below, sequenced in a study of shared clonotypes between healthy human individuals. Measured with immunoSEQ multiplex PCR; TCRdb has only the in-frame clones, and not every one. Here the sample spans around 1.5 million clones, approximately 98% being singletons. Input material: naive CD4+ T cells sorted from blood. Noted subset: CD45RA+ positively selected. These TCRs come from a man aged 30 to 39 in good health.

The chain has TRBV6-6 and TRBJ1-1; D uncertain. The CDR3 is 16 amino acids. V lost 2 bases and J 4 bases, leaving 17 bases between the germline ends. Germline CDR1 reads MNHNY; CDR2 reads SVGAGI (reference sequence). CDR3 sequence: CASSYAPQGGGTEAFF. CDR3 DNA sequence: TGTGCCAGCAGTTACGCACCGCAAGGCGGTGGCACTGAAGCTTTCTTT.

V is TRBV5-6 and J is TRBJ2-7, with 11 bases aligning to TRBD1. The CDR3 runs 15 residues. Germline loops: CDR1 SGHDT, CDR2 YYEEEE. The J segment lost 8 bases and the V segment lost 2 bases, leaving 9 bases of the junction unmatched. CDR3 DNA: TGTGCCAGCAGCTTCGGGACAGGGGGGGACCTACAGCAGTACTTC. Translating gives CASSFGTGGDLQQYF.

This clone was seen only once. The chain combines TRBV27 with TRBJ2-3, with D perhaps matching TRBD1 (6 bases). Germline V lookup: CDR1 MNHEY, CDR2 SMNVEV (reference sequence). V lost 5 bases and J 2 bases, leaving 17 bases between the germline ends. This CDR3 contains 16 residues. The CDR3 DNA reads as TGTGCCAGCAGTCCTATACAGGGTACCGTCACAGATACGCAGTATTTT. Translated: CASSPIQGTVTDTQYF.

The V and J genes are TRBV7-3 and TRBJ2-5; D is ambiguous. Trimming took 6 bases from V and 0 from J, leaving 8 bases between them. Germline CDR1 is SGHTA and CDR2 is FQGTGA. The CDR3 loop spans 13 amino acids. CDR3 residues: CASSNSYQETQYF. The CDR3 DNA sequence: TGTGCCAGCAGTAACAGCTACCAAGAGACCCAGTACTTC.

On this clone: The same CDR3 also results from other DNA sequences found in this sample. The chain has TRBV7-2 and TRBJ2-7; the D is unclear. The CDR3 has 13 residues. Looked up from germline, CDR1 is SGHTA and CDR2 is FQGNSA. The V end lost 2 bases, the J end lost 1 base, and 6 bases lay between the germline ends. CDR3 in DNA: TGTGCCAGCAGCTTAAGGGTTTCCTACGAGCAGTACTTC. Translating gives CASSLRVSYEQYF.

The chain employs TRBV18 and TRBJ2-2; 7 bases line up with TRBD1. Germline-derived CDR1 and CDR2 are KGHSH and LQKENI. The CDR3 is 15 amino acids. J lost 7 bases, V lost 3 bases, and 8 bases had no gene match. The CDR3, as DNA: TGTGCCAGCTCACCTCCGGGACAGAGGGACGGGGAGCTGTTTTTT. This gives the protein CASSPPGQRDGELFF.

The V and J genes are TRBV4-1 and TRBJ1-5, with a possible D match to TRBD1 (5 bases). This CDR3 is 16 amino acids long. Per germline, CDR1 MGHRA and CDR2 YSYEKL. V was cut by 2 bases and J by 0 bases, with 11 bases left in between. The CDR3 coding sequence is TGCGCCAGCAGCCAATATGGGGGAGTTAGCAATCAGCCCCAGCATTTT. It translates to CASSQYGGVSNQPQHF.

J is TRBJ2-5 and V is TRBV7-9; D gene unclear. CDR1 SEHNR and CDR2 FQNEAQ come from the germline V gene (reference sequence). The V gene lost 5 bases and the J gene lost 1 base, with 14 bases spanning the gap. This CDR3 is 15 amino acids long. The CDR3 loop reads CASSRSVILQETQYF. Written as DNA, the CDR3 is TGTGCCAGCAGCCGTTCAGTGATCCTCCAAGAGACCCAGTACTTC. The whole variable domain, filled in from reference TRBV7-9 and TRBJ2-5, reads DTGVSQNPRHKITKRGQNVTFRCDPISEHNRLYWYRQTLGQGPEFLTYFQNEAQLEKSRLLSDRFSAERPKGSFSTLEIQRTEQGDSAMYLCASSRSVILQETQYFGPGTRLLVL.

The V gene is TRBV28, the J gene TRBJ2-5, with D possibly matching TRBD2 (5 bases). Trimming cost V 4 bases and J 1 base, with 13 bases left between them. The germline gives CDR1 MDHEN, CDR2 SYDVKM. The CDR3 contains 15 residues. This chain's CDR3 is CASSWAGVSQETQYF. For the CDR3, the DNA is TGTGCCAGCAGTTGGGCCGGGGTTTCCCAAGAGACCCAGTACTTC.

CDR3 protein: CASSLRRQETQYF. The CDR3 DNA reads as TGTGCCAGCAGCTTACGAAGACAAGAGACCCAGTACTTC. This chain uses TRBV7-3 with TRBJ2-5; D is uncertain. Per the germline V gene, CDR1 is SGHTA and CDR2 is FQGTGA. The V gene lost 2 bases and the J gene lost 2 bases, with 6 bases spanning the gap. This CDR3 has 13 amino acids.

The chain is built from TRBV14 and TRBJ1-3; D not resolved. Between the trimmed V and J ends, which lost 3 bases and 1 base, there was a span of 7 bases. CDR1 and CDR2 (germline): SGHDN, FVKESK. The CDR3 covers 14 residues. The CDR3 nucleotides are TGTGCCAGCAGCCATCCCAGGTCTGGAAACACCATATATTTT. Translated, it gives CASSHPRSGNTIYF.

The J gene is TRBJ2-1, the V gene TRBV5-1, with 7 bases matching TRBD2. Germline assignment: CDR1 SGHRS and CDR2 YFSETQ. Trimming took 4 bases from V and 5 from J; bases not matched to a gene: 9. The length of the CDR3 is 15 residues. The CDR3 reads CASSPRLAPDNEQFF. The CDR3 nucleotides are TGCGCCAGCAGCCCAAGACTAGCCCCAGACAATGAGCAGTTCTTC. Filled out from reference TRBV5-1 and TRBJ2-1, the complete variable domain reads KAGVTQTPRYLIKTRGQQVTLSCSPISGHRSVSWYQQTPGQGLQFLFEYFSETQRNKGNFPGRFSGRQFSNSRSEMNVSTLELGDSALYLCASSPRLAPDNEQFFGPGTRLTVL.

The chain couples TRBV5-5 to TRBJ2-5, with TRBD1 identical over 7 bases. Germline CDR1 and CDR2: SGHKS and YYEKEE (reference sequence). J gave up 1 base and V 0 bases, and 3 bases lay outside the gene matches. The CDR3 is made up of 15 amino acids. Here the CDR3 DNA reads TGTGCCAGCAGCTTGGGGGACAGATTCCAAGAGACCCAGTACTTC. This gives the protein CASSLGDRFQETQYF.

V gene TRBV5-1 combines with J gene TRBJ2-5; D not resolved. The V end was cut by 0 bases, the J end by 1 base, with 19 bases between. Germline CDR1 and CDR2: SGHRS and YFSETQ. CDR3 length equals 18 residues. CDR3 protein: CASSLGFSSLVVQETQYF. CDR3 in DNA: TGCGCCAGCAGCTTGGGCTTTTCTTCTCTAGTAGTCCAAGAGACCCAGTACTTC.

V and J are TRBV5-1 and TRBJ2-3; perhaps TRBD2 as D (7 bases). The germline CDR1 and CDR2 sequences are SGHRS and YFSETQ. Trimming left V 0 bases short and J 2 bases short, with 13 bases between. CDR3 length: 16 residues. DNA for the CDR3: TGCGCCAGCAGCTTGGCCGGGGGGCTGATCACAGATACGCAGTATTTT. Protein: CASSLAGGLITDTQYF.

The chain joins TRBV11-3 to TRBJ2-7; no reliable D call. The CDR3 loop spans 13 amino acids. The germline V gene has CDR1 SGHNT and CDR2 YENEEA. V lost 4 bases, J lost 2 bases, and 9 bases lay in between. CDR3 DNA: TGTGCCAGCAGCTCTTCCAGACCCTACGAGCAGTACTTC. Translating gives CASSSSRPYEQYF.

V gene TRBV5-5 combines with J gene TRBJ1-5; D perhaps matches TRBD1 (5 bases). Trimming left V 0 bases short and J 6 bases short, with 13 bases between. The CDR3 is 15 residues long. The V gene's germline CDR1 is SGHKS and CDR2 YYEKEE (reference sequence). DNA of the CDR3: TGTGCCAGCAGCTTGGATGGGGCGCGGGTTCAGCCCCAGCATTTT. It encodes CASSLDGARVQPQHF.

The CDR3 here is CSVESGFEETQYF. The CDR3, as DNA: TGCAGCGTTGAATCCGGGTTTGAGGAGACCCAGTACTTC. The chain carries TRBV29-1 and TRBJ2-5; no reliable D call. Germline V gene sequence: CDR1 SQVTM, CDR2 ANQGSEA. The CDR3 consists of 13 residues. Trimming took off 2 bases at V and 5 bases at J, with 12 bases between the two ends.

CDR3 sequence: CASSLVAGDSYEQYF. Written as DNA, the CDR3 is TGCGCCAGCAGCTTGGTTGCAGGTGACTCCTACGAGCAGTACTTC. This chain joins TRBV5-1 and TRBJ2-7; D gene unclear. V was clipped by 0 bases and J by 0 bases, with 10 bases between them. The CDR3 is made up of 15 amino acids. CDR1 is SGHRS, CDR2 YFSETQ, per germline.

J is TRBJ2-7 and V is TRBV18; 11 bases align to TRBD1. V lost 5 bases to trimming and J lost 5 bases; unmatched junction nucleotides: 2. Per the germline V gene, CDR1 is KGHSH and CDR2 is LQKENI. The CDR3 loop spans 13 amino acids. DNA of the CDR3: TGTGCCAGCTCAAGGACAGGGGGCCACGAGCAGTACTTC. As protein: CASSRTGGHEQYF.

The V gene is TRBV9, the J gene TRBJ2-2; 8 bases are shared with TRBD2. The CDR3 consists of 15 residues. From germline, CDR1 is SGDLS and CDR2 YYNGEE. V gave up 0 bases and J gave up 4 bases; unmatched junction bases: 2. CDR3 nucleotide sequence: TGTGCCAGCAGCGTAGCTGCGGGAGGCACCGGGGAGCTGTTTTTT. Its translation: CASSVAAGGTGELFF.

The chain uses TRBV10-1 and TRBJ2-7; possible D gene TRBD2, 6 bases. The CDR3 runs to 13 residues. With 3 bases removed from V and 7 bases from J, the gap between germline ends came to 13 bases. Germline assignment: CDR1 WNHNN and CDR2 SYGVQD (reference sequence). CDR3 in amino acids: CASSDAVGGEQYF. CDR3 in DNA: TGCGCCAGCAGTGATGCTGTGGGAGGAGAGCAGTACTTC.